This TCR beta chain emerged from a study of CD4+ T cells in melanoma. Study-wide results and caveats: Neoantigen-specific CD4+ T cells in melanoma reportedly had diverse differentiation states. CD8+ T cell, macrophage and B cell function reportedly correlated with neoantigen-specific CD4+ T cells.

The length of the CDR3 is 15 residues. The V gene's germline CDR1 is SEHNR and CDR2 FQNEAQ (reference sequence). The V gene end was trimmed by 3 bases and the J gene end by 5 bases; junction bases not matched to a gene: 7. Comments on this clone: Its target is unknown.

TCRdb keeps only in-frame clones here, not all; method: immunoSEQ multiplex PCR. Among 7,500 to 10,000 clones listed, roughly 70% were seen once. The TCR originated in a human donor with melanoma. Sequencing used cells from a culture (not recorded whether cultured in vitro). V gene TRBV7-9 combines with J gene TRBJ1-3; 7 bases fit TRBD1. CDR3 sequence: CASSFTGVDRNTIYF. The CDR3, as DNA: TGTGCCAGCAGCTTTACAGGGGTGGATCGAAACACCATATATTTT. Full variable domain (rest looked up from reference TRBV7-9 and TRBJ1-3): DTGVSQNPRHKITKRGQNVTFRCDPISEHNRLYWYRQTLGQGPEFLTYFQNEAQLEKSRLLSDRFSAERPKGSFSTLEIQRTEQGDSAMYLCASSFTGVDRNTIYFGEGSWLTVV.